This T cell receptor beta chain was retrieved from a study of low-dose radiotherapy and immunotherapy resistance in tumors. At the level of the study: Patients were on oral aspirin 300 mg taken daily for four cycles from cycle 1 day 1.

In its sample, this clonotype was seen many times. Primers targeting TRAV and TRBV primed first-strand cDNA, covering alpha and beta chains. TCR amplification involved about 19 PCR cycles with a constant-region primer and V-primer adapter. Each CDR3 protein gets one entry after TCRdb re-called the reads with MiXCR. The repertoire holds tens of thousands of distinct CDR3 sequences, approximately 26% seen once, with approximately 5.3% in the top ten. The CDR3 is made up of 12 amino acids. Germline V lookup: CDR1 DFQATT, CDR2 SNEGSKA (reference sequence). Trimming stripped 3 bases from V and 7 bases from J, with 13 bases between. Documented time point: before trial treatment.

This receptor was taken from a male donor with prostate cancer. The chain couples TRBV20-1 to TRBJ2-7; D gene uncertain. Sequencing was performed on PBMCs, taken before treatment. The DNA of the CDR3 is TGCAGTGCTAGGGCTACTTTGTGGGAGCAGTACTTC. Protein sequence: CSARATLWEQYF.